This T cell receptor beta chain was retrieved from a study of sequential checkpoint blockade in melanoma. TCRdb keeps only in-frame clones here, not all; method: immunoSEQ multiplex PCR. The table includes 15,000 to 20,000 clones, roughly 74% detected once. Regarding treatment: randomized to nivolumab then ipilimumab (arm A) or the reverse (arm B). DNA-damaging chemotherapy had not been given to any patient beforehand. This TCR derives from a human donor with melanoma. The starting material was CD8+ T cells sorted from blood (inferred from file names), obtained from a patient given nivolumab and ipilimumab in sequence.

In nucleotides, the CDR3 is TGTGCCAGCAGCTTAGAGTTTGGGTCTAGCGGGAGGGCCGTCCCGTACTTC. Translating it yields CASSLEFGSSGRAVPYF. V gene TRBV7-8 combines with J gene TRBJ2-7, with 12 bases that match TRBD2. This CDR3 is built from 17 residues. Trimming took 1 base from V and 12 from J; bases not matched to a gene: 16. In germline, CDR1 is SGHVS, CDR2 FQNEAQ.